Detailed here is one T cell receptor (beta chain). V was pared by 4 bases and J by 5 bases, with 13 bases of the junction left unmatched. The germline gives CDR1 DFQATT, CDR2 SNEGSKA (reference sequence). This CDR3 has 16 amino acids. PCR was performed a second time for about 6 to 11 cycles using a sample-barcoded 5' primer and a J-beta primer mix. Each sample yielded at least 3 million CDR3-containing paired-end reads. TCRdb reprocessed the 5' RACE reads with MiXCR, giving one entry per CDR3 protein. The sample lists about 540,000 distinct CDR3 sequences; around 24% were seen once. This entry is derived from a study of blood T cells in healthy people across ages. The same sample was also used in a study of T cells of mothers and their children. That source reports: Donors were three healthy Caucasian mothers and their six children. Slightly, though not significantly, more overlap was seen in related than in unrelated mother-child pairs.

The chain has TRBV20-1 and TRBJ2-4, with 8 bases matching TRBD2. Sequenced material: blood. The sequence derives from a boy aged 5-17 years in good health. CDR3 DNA: TGCAGTGCTACGGCCCATAGCGGGATTTCCGAAAACATTCAGTACTTC. It is translated as CSATAHSGISENIQYF.